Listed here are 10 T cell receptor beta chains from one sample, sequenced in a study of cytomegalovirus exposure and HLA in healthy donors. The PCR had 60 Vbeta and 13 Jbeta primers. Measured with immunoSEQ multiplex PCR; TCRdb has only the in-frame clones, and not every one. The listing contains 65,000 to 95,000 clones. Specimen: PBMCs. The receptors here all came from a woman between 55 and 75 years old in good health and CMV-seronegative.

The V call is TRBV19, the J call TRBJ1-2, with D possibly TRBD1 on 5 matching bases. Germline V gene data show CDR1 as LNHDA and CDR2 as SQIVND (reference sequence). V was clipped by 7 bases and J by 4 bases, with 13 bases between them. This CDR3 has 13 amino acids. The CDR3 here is CASNPDSFYGYTF. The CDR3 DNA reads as TGTGCCAGTAACCCTGACAGCTTCTATGGCTACACCTTC.

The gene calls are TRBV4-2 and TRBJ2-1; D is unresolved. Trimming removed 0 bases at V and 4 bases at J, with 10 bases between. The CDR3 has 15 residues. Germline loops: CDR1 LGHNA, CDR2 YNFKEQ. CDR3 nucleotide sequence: TGTGCCAGCAGCCAAGATGGCGCTAGGTACAATGAGCAGTTCTTC. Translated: CASSQDGARYNEQFF.

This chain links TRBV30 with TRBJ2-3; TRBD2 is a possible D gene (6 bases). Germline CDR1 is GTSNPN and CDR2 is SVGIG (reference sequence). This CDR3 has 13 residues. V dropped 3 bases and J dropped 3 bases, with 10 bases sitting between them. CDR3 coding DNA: TGTGCCTGGAGCCACGGGACTACAGATACGCAGTATTTT. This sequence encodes CAWSHGTTDTQYF.

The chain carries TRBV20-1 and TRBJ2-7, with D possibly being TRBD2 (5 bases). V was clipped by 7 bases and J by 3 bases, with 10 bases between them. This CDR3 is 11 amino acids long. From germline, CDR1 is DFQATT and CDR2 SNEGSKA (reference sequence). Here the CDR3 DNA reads TGCAGTGACCTACTAGTCTACGAGCAGTACTTC. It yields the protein CSDLLVYEQYF.

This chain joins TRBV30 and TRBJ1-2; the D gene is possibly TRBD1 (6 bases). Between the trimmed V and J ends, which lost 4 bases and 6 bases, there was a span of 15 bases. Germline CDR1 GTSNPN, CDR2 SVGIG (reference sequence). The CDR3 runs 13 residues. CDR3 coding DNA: TGTGCCTGGAAAAGAACAGGGCCCAATGGCTACACCTTC. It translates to CAWKRTGPNGYTF.

The CDR3 DNA reads as TGTGCCAGCAGCTTCCTCGGGGGTGAAGCTTTCTTT. Protein: CASSFLGGEAFF. The chain employs TRBV7-9 and TRBJ1-1; D may be TRBD1 (5 bases). V was shortened by 3 bases and J by 7 bases, with 9 bases between the two germline ends. Looked up from germline, CDR1 is SEHNR and CDR2 is FQNEAQ (reference sequence). CDR3 length equals 12 residues.

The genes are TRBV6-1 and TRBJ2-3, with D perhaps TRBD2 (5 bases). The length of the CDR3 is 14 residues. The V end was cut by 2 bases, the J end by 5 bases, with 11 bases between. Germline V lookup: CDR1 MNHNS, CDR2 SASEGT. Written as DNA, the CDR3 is TGTGCCAGCAGTGAACCGGGAAATGTAGATACGCAGTATTTT. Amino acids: CASSEPGNVDTQYF.

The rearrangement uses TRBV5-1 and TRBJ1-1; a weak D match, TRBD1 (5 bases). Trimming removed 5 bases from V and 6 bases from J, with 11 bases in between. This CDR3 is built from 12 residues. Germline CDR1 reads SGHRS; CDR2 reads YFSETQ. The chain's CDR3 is CASRGGLAEAFF. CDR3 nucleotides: TGCGCCAGCAGGGGGGGGTTGGCTGAAGCTTTCTTT.

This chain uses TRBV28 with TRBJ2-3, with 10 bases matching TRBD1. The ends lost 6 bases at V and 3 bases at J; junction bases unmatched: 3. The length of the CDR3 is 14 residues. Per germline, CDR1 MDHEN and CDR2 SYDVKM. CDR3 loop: CASRPGQGTDTQYF. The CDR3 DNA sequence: TGTGCCAGCAGACCGGGACAGGGGACAGATACGCAGTATTTT.

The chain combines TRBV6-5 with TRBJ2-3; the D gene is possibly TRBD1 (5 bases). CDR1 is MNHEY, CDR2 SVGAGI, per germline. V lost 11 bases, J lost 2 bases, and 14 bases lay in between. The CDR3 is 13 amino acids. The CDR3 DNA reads TGTGCCGTAACAGGTGACAACACAGATACGCAGTATTTT. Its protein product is CAVTGDNTDTQYF.